These T cell receptor beta chains were read from a single sample in a study of T cells in Graves' hyperthyroidism and ophthalmopathy. TCRdb called the multiplex PCR reads again in MiXCR, with one record for every CDR3 protein. This repertoire shows 690,000 or so distinct CDR3 sequences, approximately 19% found once; its top ten account for about a sixth. Sequenced material: blood. These receptors were collected from a woman between 45 and 65 years old with Graves' hyperthyroidism that later progressed to Graves' ophthalmopathy. The CDR3 runs from the conserved cysteine through the conserved F or W. Fields, in order: V gene, clone size, J gene, CDR3 length, D gene, CDR3 protein, CDR3 DNA. D genes are given only for firm matches. Only part of the rows carry a size: once, few, many, or a class if the clone is expanded.

>TRBV5-1|.|TRBJ1-1|16|TRBD1
CASSLQGGDWLAEAFF
TGCGCCAGCAGCTTGCAGGGGGGCGATTGGCTCGCTGAAGCTTTCTTT
>TRBV30|many|TRBJ1-6|14|TRBD1
CAWKPGQGNSPLHF
TGTGCCTGGAAACCGGGACAGGGTAATTCACCCCTCCACTTT
>TRBV28|few|TRBJ2-7|16|TRBD2
CASGGRGTSVIYEQYF
TGTGCCAGCGGAGGGAGAGGGACTAGCGTTATCTACGAGCAGTACTTC
>TRBV6-2/TRBV6-3|many|TRBJ2-1|18|TRBD1
CASSYSISGTGLYNEQFF
TGTGCCAGCAGTTACTCGATATCGGGGACAGGGTTATACAATGAGCAGTTCTTC
>TRBV18|many|TRBJ2-7|15|.
CASSPLGADLGEQYF
TGTGCCAGCTCACCACTGGGCGCCGATTTGGGAGAGCAGTACTTC
>TRBV15|.|TRBJ2-7|16|TRBD1
CATSRVRQGASYEQYF
TGTGCCACCAGCAGAGTGCGACAGGGAGCCTCCTACGAGCAGTACTTC
>TRBV9|few|TRBJ1-1|13|.
CASSAEMNTEAFF
TGTGCCAGCAGCGCTGAAATGAACACTGAAGCTTTCTTT
>TRBV4-1|once|TRBJ1-4|19|TRBD1
CASSTPPGQGGGTNEKLFF
TGCGCCAGCAGCACCCCTCCCGGACAGGGCGGTGGAACTAATGAAAAACTGTTTTTT
>TRBV20-1|.|TRBJ1-4|15|.
CSASGRGATNEKLFF
TGCAGTGCTAGTGGGAGGGGAGCAACTAATGAAAAACTGTTTTTT
>TRBV6-2/TRBV6-3|.|TRBJ2-3|18|TRBD2
CASSCSSLGGRGTDTQYF
TGTGCCAGCAGTTGCTCCTCCCTGGGGGGGAGGGGCACAGATACGCAGTATTTT
>TRBV7-9|few|TRBJ2-1|19|.
CASSPQWWAGDSSYNEQFF
TGTGCCAGCAGCCCCCAATGGTGGGCAGGGGATTCCTCCTACAATGAGCAGTTCTTC
>TRBV11-2|many|TRBJ2-7|15|.
CASSLSQGNPYEQYF
TGTGCCAGCAGCTTAAGCCAGGGTAACCCCTACGAGCAGTACTTC
>TRBV7-9|.|TRBJ2-3|13|.
CASSTANTDTQYF
TGTGCCAGCAGCACCGCCAACACAGATACGCAGTATTTT
>TRBV10-3|.|TRBJ2-7|12|.
CAIEGSLGEQYF
TGTGCCATCGAAGGGTCCCTCGGCGAGCAGTACTTC
>TRBV2|many|TRBJ1-1|13|.
CASSSHMNTEAFF
TGTGCCAGCAGCTCACACATGAACACTGAAGCTTTCTTT
>TRBV11-2|many|TRBJ2-1|15|.
CASSPGSELYNEQFF
TGTGCCAGCAGCCCCGGGTCGGAGCTATACAATGAGCAGTTCTTC
>TRBV12-3/TRBV12-4|few|TRBJ1-6|17|.
CASSSTRGLGLISPLRF
TGTGCCAGCAGCTCTACCCGGGGGCTGGGTCTAATTTCACCCCTCCGCTTT
>TRBV27|many|TRBJ1-2|15|.
CASSLSSGGLYGYTF
TGTGCCAGCAGTTTATCGTCCGGGGGGCTATATGGCTACACCTTC
>TRBV9|.|TRBJ1-1|16|.
CASSVGRDTSNTEAFF
TGTGCCAGCAGCGTAGGCCGGGACACTAGCAACACTGAAGCTTTCTTT
>TRBV11-2|.|TRBJ2-7|15|TRBD2
CASSLNAGGPGEQYF
TGTGCCAGCAGCTTAAACGCGGGGGGGCCTGGGGAGCAGTACTTC
>TRBV7-9|few|TRBJ1-1|15|.
CASSLLEAKNTEAFF
TGTGCCAGCAGCTTGTTAGAGGCCAAGAACACTGAAGCTTTCTTT
>TRBV6-2/TRBV6-3|few|TRBJ2-3|15|.
CASRGGVQPSDTQYF
TGTGCCAGCAGGGGGGGAGTCCAGCCCTCAGATACGCAGTATTTT
>TRBV7-2|.|TRBJ1-2|16|TRBD1
CASSLPGQDLNYGYTF
TGTGCCAGCAGCTTACCGGGACAGGACCTAAACTATGGCTACACCTTC
>TRBV7-2|.|TRBJ1-2|16|TRBD1
CASSLAQGARSYGYTF
TGTGCCAGCAGCTTAGCACAGGGGGCGCGGAGCTATGGCTACACCTTC